This T cell receptor beta chain was captured in a study of T-cell reconstitution after alpha-beta-depleted transplantation in children. Regarding this clonotype: Its antigen remains unidentified.

Study results and caveats: Surviving recipient cells, namely T cells and thymic progenitors, were the source of high day-60 TCRbeta diversity in some patients. One year after transplant, T-cell counts and diversity came mostly from newly produced T cells. At around two months after transplant, the alpha-beta T cells were reportedly derived from several hundred expanded clones that came from non-depleted graft cells.

There are 15 residues in the CDR3. The V gene's germline CDR1 is MNHNY and CDR2 SVGAGI (reference sequence). V gave up 2 bases and J gave up 3 bases; unmatched junction bases: 6. Molecular barcoding with unique molecular identifiers was used for the TCRbeta library. MiXCR was run by TCRdb on the PCR reads, yielding one entry per CDR3 protein. The sample lists about 420,000 distinct CDR3 sequences; 15% to 20% were seen once. The sequence was collected from a boy younger than two who had a stem cell transplant for Wiskott-Aldrich syndrome, so the T cells may come from the graft donor. V is TRBV6-6 and J is TRBJ1-1, with 7 bases identical to TRBD1. This sample comprised PBMCs, mostly from graft donor cells, obtained 360 days after TCRalphabeta/CD19-depleted stem cell transplant. CDR3 DNA: TGTGCCAGCAGTTACGTGGCAGGGGGGGACACTGAAGCTTTCTTT. Translating it yields CASSYVAGGDTEAFF.